Listed here are 20 T cell receptor beta chains from one sample, sequenced in a study of CD8 T cells in Susac syndrome. Reverse transcription of roughly 0.45 to 1 ug RNA used random hexamers. TCRdb reprocessed the immunoSEQ multiplex PCR reads with MiXCR, giving one entry per CDR3 protein. The data contain 180,000 or so distinct CDR3 sequences, approximately 96% of them singletons. The material sequenced was CD4+ T cells from PBMCs. The receptors originated from a human donor with multiple sclerosis.

The chain carries TRBV30 and TRBJ2-7; D is possibly TRBD1 (6 bases). Trimming left V 1 base short and J 4 bases short, with 14 bases between. CDR3 length: 14 residues. CDR1 is GTSNPN, CDR2 SVGIG, per germline (reference sequence). CDR3 loop: CAWSGGGTSYEQYF. In DNA form, the CDR3 reads TGTGCCTGGAGTGGGGGTGGGACATCTTACGAGCAGTACTTC.

The V and J genes are TRBV12-3 or TRBV12-4 and TRBJ2-1; TRBD2 agrees at 7 bases. J was trimmed by 5 bases and V by 7 bases; bases with no gene match: 11. The length of the CDR3 is 15 residues. The CDR3 region is CASTLGRGRNNEQFF. The CDR3 DNA is TGTGCCAGCACCCTAGGGCGGGGGAGAAACAATGAGCAGTTCTTC.

This clonotype was recorded once. The rearrangement uses TRBV29-1 and TRBJ1-2; 11 bases agree with TRBD1. The V gene's germline CDR1 is SQVTM and CDR2 ANQGSEA. There are 15 residues in the CDR3. With 2 bases clipped from V and 8 bases from J, the junction kept 10 bases outside the gene matches. The CDR3 region is CSVEWAKDRGRGYTF. CDR3 nucleotide sequence: TGCAGCGTTGAATGGGCGAAGGACAGGGGGCGCGGCTACACCTTC.

This rearrangement joins TRBV18 to TRBJ2-7, with 9 bases fitting TRBD1. V shed 2 bases, J shed 0 bases, and the junction held 2 bases outside the gene matches. CDR3 length: 15 residues. CDR1 KGHSH and CDR2 LQKENI come from the germline V gene. The CDR3 coding sequence is TGTGCCAGCTCACCAAGGACAGGGGACTCCTACGAGCAGTACTTC. It encodes CASSPRTGDSYEQYF. The full variable domain, rest sourced from reference TRBV18 and TRBJ2-7, is NAGVMQNPRHLVRRRGQEARLRCSPMKGHSHVYWYRQLPEEGLKFMVYLQKENIIDESGMPKERFSAEFPKEGPSILRIQQVVRGDSAAYFCASSPRTGDSYEQYFGPGTRLTVT.

V gene TRBV25-1 combines with J gene TRBJ2-6; D remains unclear. Germline assignment: CDR1 MGHDK and CDR2 SYGVNS. The CDR3 has 14 amino acids. V was trimmed by 0 bases and J by 2 bases, leaving 2 bases between them. CDR3 residues: CASSEYPGANVLTF. The CDR3 DNA is TGTGCCAGCAGTGAATATCCTGGGGCCAACGTCCTGACTTTC. Combining the CDR3 with reference TRBV25-1 and TRBJ2-6 gives the whole variable domain EADIYQTPRYLVIGTGKKITLECSQTMGHDKMYWYQQDPGMELHLIHYSYGVNSTEKGDLSSESTVSRIRTEHFPLTLESARPSHTSQYLCASSEYPGANVLTFGAGSRLTVL.

This sequence joins TRBV3-1 and TRBJ2-3; D not certain. V was cut by 6 bases and J by 6 bases, with 19 bases left in between. CDR1 LGHDT and CDR2 YNNKEL come from the germline V gene (reference sequence). The CDR3 is made up of 15 amino acids. The CDR3 here is CASSETSLNTDTQYF. In DNA form, the CDR3 reads TGTGCCAGCAGTGAGACCAGCCTTAACACGGATACGCAGTATTTT.

The chain couples TRBV6-1 to TRBJ1-2, with TRBD1 matching 7 bases. Trimming cost V 3 bases and J 2 bases; bases outside gene matches: 6. Germline lookup yields CDR1 MNHNS and CDR2 SASEGT. CDR3 size: 15 residues. The CDR3 coding sequence is TGTGCCAGCAGTGACCAGACAGGGCCCAACTATGGCTACACCTTC. It encodes CASSDQTGPNYGYTF.

V usage is TRBV7-2 and J usage is TRBJ2-1; possible D gene TRBD1, 5 bases. Germline V gene sequence: CDR1 SGHTA, CDR2 FQGNSA. The CDR3 length is 12 residues. V lost 5 bases to trimming and J lost 10 bases, with 12 bases between them. In DNA form, the CDR3 reads TGTGCCAGCAGCATAGGGGTAGGAGAGCAGTTCTTC. It encodes CASSIGVGEQFF.

The chain employs TRBV25-1 and TRBJ2-3; the D is unclear. Germline V gene data show CDR1 as MGHDK and CDR2 as SYGVNS. V lost 4 bases, J lost 0 bases, and 11 bases lay in between. This CDR3 is 15 amino acids long. The CDR3 protein is CASSGGQTSTDTQYF. As DNA, the CDR3 is TGTGCCAGCAGTGGCGGTCAGACCAGCACAGATACGCAGTATTTT. The variable domain in full, completed from reference TRBV25-1 and TRBJ2-3, reads EADIYQTPRYLVIGTGKKITLECSQTMGHDKMYWYQQDPGMELHLIHYSYGVNSTEKGDLSSESTVSRIRTEHFPLTLESARPSHTSQYLCASSGGQTSTDTQYFGPGTRLTVL.

The rearrangement uses TRBV30 and TRBJ1-5; maybe TRBD1 (5 bases). The CDR3 totals 13 residues. Germline lookup yields CDR1 GTSNPN and CDR2 SVGIG (reference sequence). Trimming stripped 3 bases from V and 10 bases from J, with 16 bases between. The CDR3 coding sequence is TGTGCCTGGAGGGAACAGGTCCGGGGCCCCCAGCATTTT. Protein sequence: CAWREQVRGPQHF.

The chain links TRBV2 to TRBJ2-5; TRBD2 aligns across 15 bases. CDR3 length equals 15 residues. Germline V lookup: CDR1 SNHLY, CDR2 FYNNEI. The V and J ends lost 8 bases and 4 bases, in that order; junction bases with no gene match: 5. CDR3: CASRGLAGGAETQYF. As DNA, the CDR3 is TGTGCCAGCCGGGGACTAGCGGGGGGAGCAGAGACCCAGTACTTC.

The chain has TRBV18 and TRBJ2-7; D gene uncertain. V gave up 6 bases and J gave up 0 bases, with 18 bases separating them. The CDR3 covers 16 residues. Germline V gene data show CDR1 as KGHSH and CDR2 as LQKENI. CDR3 bases: TGTGCCAGCTCCCCCGGGTCACGGCTTGACTCCTACGAGCAGTACTTC. This sequence encodes CASSPGSRLDSYEQYF.

The rearrangement uses TRBV5-1 and TRBJ2-4; tentatively, D is TRBD1 (5 bases). The V gene lost 2 bases and the J gene lost 1 base, with 10 bases spanning the gap. Germline V gene sequence: CDR1 SGHRS, CDR2 YFSETQ. CDR3 length: 15 residues. CDR3: CASSLQALAKNIQYF. DNA for the CDR3: TGCGCCAGCAGCTTACAGGCCTTGGCCAAAAACATTCAGTACTTC.

This chain connects TRBV18 to TRBJ2-1, with D perhaps matching TRBD2 (5 bases). CDR3 length equals 12 residues. The germline V gene encodes CDR1 KGHSH and CDR2 LQKENI. Trimming took off 2 bases at V and 8 bases at J, with 7 bases between the two ends. DNA for the CDR3: TGTGCCAGCTCACCATCCGGGGATGAGCAGTTCTTC. As protein: CASSPSGDEQFF.

This sequence joins TRBV14 and TRBJ2-7; D ambiguous. Germline CDR1 reads SGHDN; CDR2 reads FVKESK. Trimming took off 0 bases at V and 6 bases at J, with 12 bases between the two ends. There are 14 residues in the CDR3. CDR3 protein: CASSQDDAAIEQYF. Written as DNA, the CDR3 is TGTGCCAGCAGCCAAGATGACGCAGCCATCGAGCAGTACTTC.

The chain uses TRBV19 and TRBJ1-2, with a weak D call TRBD1 (5 bases). The germline gives CDR1 LNHDA, CDR2 SQIVND (reference sequence). The CDR3 is made up of 15 amino acids. V lost 4 bases and J 4 bases, leaving 16 bases between the germline ends. Here the CDR3 reads CASSTSPRQSYGYTF. CDR3 nucleotide sequence: TGTGCCAGTAGTACCTCCCCGCGACAGAGCTATGGCTACACCTTC.

The V call is TRBV2, the J call TRBJ1-2; 10 bases are shared with TRBD1. The CDR3 extends over 14 amino acids. V lost 4 bases and J lost 3; bases outside the gene matches: 2. In germline, CDR1 is SNHLY, CDR2 FYNNEI. The CDR3 region is CASSGDRGDYGYTF. The CDR3 nucleotides read TGTGCCAGCAGTGGGGACAGGGGTGACTATGGCTACACCTTC.

The V call is TRBV15, the J call TRBJ2-2; 8 nucleotides align to TRBD2. This CDR3 has 18 residues. Trimming removed 0 bases from V and 4 bases from J; junction bases left unmatched: 10. Germline CDR1 LNHNV, CDR2 YYDKDF (reference sequence). The CDR3 bases are TGTGCCACCAGCAGAGATCCAGCGGGGGATGTTAGCACCGGGGAGCTGTTTTTT. Its protein is CATSRDPAGDVSTGELFF.

The chain joins TRBV3-1 to TRBJ2-3; no firm D call. Per germline, CDR1 LGHDT and CDR2 YNNKEL (reference sequence). This CDR3 is 14 amino acids long. V lost 1 base and J lost 0, with 5 bases in between. The CDR3 nucleotides read TGTGCCAGCAGCCAAGGGGCTAGCACAGATACGCAGTATTTT. Protein product: CASSQGASTDTQYF.

CDR3 residues: CASSPARRAGYGYTF. The CDR3 DNA reads as TGTGCCAGCAGCCCGGCCCGCAGGGCCGGCTATGGCTACACCTTC. The chain recombines TRBV12-3 or TRBV12-4 with TRBJ1-2; maybe TRBD1 (5 bases). V lost 6 bases, J lost 4 bases, and 18 bases lay in between. The CDR3 length is 15 residues.